The present TCR beta chain was sequenced within a study of OX40 agonist ivuxolimab in advanced cancers. Background on the study: While on treatment, patients had intravenous ivuxolimab at 0.01 to 10 mg/kg every 2 weeks. Those treated in dose escalation had hepatocellular carcinoma, melanoma, renal cell cancer or head and neck cancer. Notes on the study in general: The CD4+ and CD8+ T cells in the blood had expanded clonally by week 6 at 0.1 to 3.0 mg/kg.

Clones were read by immunoSEQ multiplex PCR, and TCRdb kept only the in-frame ones, dropping some. The data hold 40,000 to 60,000 clones, with 88% observed a single time. On this clone: Its antigen is still unknown.

There are 13 residues in the CDR3. V lost 10 bases and J 1 base, leaving 13 bases between the germline ends. Per the germline V gene, CDR1 is LNHDA and CDR2 is SQIVND (reference sequence). Sequencing used CD4+ or CD8+ T cells sorted from blood, obtained in a trial of the OX40 agonist ivuxolimab. This TCR derives from an adult with an advanced solid tumor such as melanoma, head and neck, liver or kidney cancer. The rearrangement joins TRBV19 to TRBJ1-1; D unresolved. The CDR3: CATRKGRNTEAFF. The CDR3 nucleotides read TGTGCCACCCGCAAAGGGAGGAACACTGAAGCTTTCTTT.